The next 25 T cell receptor beta chains were all read from a single sample in a study of identifying expanded T cells in peripheral blood. TCRdb's table, derived via immunoSEQ multiplex PCR, lists solely in-frame clones and lacks some. The data hold approximately 85,000 clones, with 84% observed a single time. Sample: blood. All receptors come from a person between 18 and 75 years old in good health.

This chain joins TRBV28 and TRBJ1-2; 9 positions agree with TRBD1. This CDR3 has 15 residues. Germline lookup yields CDR1 MDHEN and CDR2 SYDVKM. The junction had 3 bases not matched to a gene; V was cut back by 4 bases and J by 0 bases. CDR3 DNA sequence: TGTGCCAGCAGTTGGGGGACAGGGACTAACTATGGCTACACCTTC. Translating gives CASSWGTGTNYGYTF.

The chain combines TRBV11-3 with TRBJ2-7; TRBD1 aligns across 11 bases. Per the germline V gene, CDR1 is SGHNT and CDR2 is YENEEA. This CDR3 has 20 residues. V lost 6 bases, J lost 3 bases, and 22 bases stayed unmatched. CDR3 sequence reads: CASSSEFTGTGGPKGYEQYF. CDR3 bases: TGTGCCAGCAGTTCCGAGTTTACCGGGACAGGGGGACCCAAGGGCTACGAGCAGTACTTC.

This chain connects TRBV5-1 to TRBJ2-3; TRBD2 aligns across 8 bases. J gave up 2 bases and V 1 base, and 6 bases lay outside the gene matches. This CDR3 is 16 amino acids long. Per the germline V gene, CDR1 is SGHRS and CDR2 is YFSETQ. Written as DNA, the CDR3 is TGCGCCAGCAGCTTGTCTTTAGCGGGATACACAGATACGCAGTATTTT. This translates into CASSLSLAGYTDTQYF.

The rearrangement links TRBV15 to TRBJ2-7; D unresolved. The germline V gene has CDR1 LNHNV and CDR2 YYDKDF (reference sequence). There are 13 residues in the CDR3. V was pared by 3 bases and J by 7 bases, with 13 bases between. DNA for the CDR3: TGTGCCACCAGCAGTGTACTTGCGAGGGAGCAGTACTTC. It is translated as CATSSVLAREQYF.

The genes are TRBV9 and TRBJ1-1, with D possibly matching TRBD1 (5 bases). Trimming removed 0 bases from V and 3 bases from J, with 9 bases in between. The CDR3 runs to 14 residues. Per the germline V gene, CDR1 is SGDLS and CDR2 is YYNGEE. CDR3 nucleotides: TGTGCCAGCAGCGTAGATGTCAGGGACACTGAAGCTTTCTTT. This sequence encodes CASSVDVRDTEAFF.

This chain links TRBV7-9 with TRBJ2-7; D gene unclear. This CDR3 contains 13 residues. The V end was cut by 5 bases, the J end by 0 bases, with 8 bases between. In germline, CDR1 is SEHNR, CDR2 FQNEAQ (reference sequence). In DNA, the CDR3 is TGTGCCAGCAGCGGCCGAGACTCCTACGAGCAGTACTTC. It is translated as CASSGRDSYEQYF. The complete variable domain, with remaining parts taken from reference TRBV7-9 and TRBJ2-7, reads DTGVSQNPRHKITKRGQNVTFRCDPISEHNRLYWYRQTLGQGPEFLTYFQNEAQLEKSRLLSDRFSAERPKGSFSTLEIQRTEQGDSAMYLCASSGRDSYEQYFGPGTRLTVT.

This clone was observed a handful of times. This rearrangement joins TRBV7-2 to TRBJ2-1; 8 bases are a match to TRBD1. Germline CDR1 SGHTA, CDR2 FQGNSA. The CDR3 totals 13 residues. V lost 1 base, J lost 7 bases, and 0 bases stayed unmatched. DNA of the CDR3: TGTGCCAGCAGCTTAGGGACAGGGAATGAGCAGTTCTTC. Translated, it gives CASSLGTGNEQFF.

The V gene is TRBV4-3, the J gene TRBJ1-3; D is ambiguous. V lost 1 base, J lost 3 bases, and 4 bases lay in between. This CDR3 is built from 13 residues. Germline loops: CDR1 LGHNA, CDR2 YSLEER. CDR3 region: CASSQVHGNTIYF. The CDR3 DNA follows: TGCGCCAGCAGCCAAGTTCATGGAAACACCATATATTTT.

This clone was detected only a few times. The chain employs TRBV30 and TRBJ2-3; maybe TRBD2 (6 bases). The CDR3 is made up of 13 amino acids. Germline-derived CDR1 and CDR2 are GTSNPN and SVGIG (reference sequence). Here the CDR3 DNA reads TGTGCGGAGGGTCGTGGGACCACAGATACGCAGTATTTT. This gives the protein CAEGRGTTDTQYF.

The rearrangement joins TRBV5-1 to TRBJ2-5, with 9 positions matching TRBD1. Trimming took 4 bases from V and 0 from J; bases not matched to a gene: 10. The CDR3 is made up of 17 amino acids. Germline CDR1 and CDR2: SGHRS and YFSETQ. The CDR3: CASSPAAGTGNQETQYF. Written as DNA, the CDR3 is TGCGCCAGCAGCCCGGCCGCCGGGACAGGGAACCAAGAGACCCAGTACTTC.

The chain recombines TRBV7-9 with TRBJ1-1; no firm D call. Trimming shortened V by 1 base and J by 0 bases, and 6 bases separated the two germline ends. The CDR3 runs to 14 residues. In germline, CDR1 is SEHNR, CDR2 FQNEAQ (reference sequence). CDR3 DNA: TGTGCCAGCAGCTTAGTGTCTGTGAACACTGAAGCTTTCTTT. Amino acids: CASSLVSVNTEAFF.

The chain carries TRBV5-1 and TRBJ2-1, with a possible D match to TRBD1 (5 bases). The CDR3 is made up of 13 amino acids. In germline, CDR1 is SGHRS, CDR2 YFSETQ. V gave up 6 bases and J gave up 4 bases, with 11 bases separating them. The CDR3 DNA reads as TGCGCCAGCATGGACATCTTATACAATGAGCAGTTCTTC. Protein product: CASMDILYNEQFF.

This chain joins TRBV28 and TRBJ2-7, with 10 bases lining up with TRBD1. The CDR3 is 16 residues long. V trimming: 1 base; J trimming: 3 bases; junction bases outside the gene matches: 6. The V gene's germline CDR1 is MDHEN and CDR2 SYDVKM. The DNA for the CDR3 is TGTGCCAGCAGTTTATTCGGGACAGGGGAAAGCTACGAGCAGTACTTC. Amino acids: CASSLFGTGESYEQYF. Complete variable domain (other parts from reference TRBV28 and TRBJ2-7): DVKVTQSSRYLVKRTGEKVFLECVQDMDHENMFWYRQDPGLGLRLIYFSYDVKMKEKGDIPEGYSVSREKKERFSLILESASTNQTSMYLCASSLFGTGESYEQYFGPGTRLTVT.

This chain connects TRBV2 to TRBJ2-7; D is undetermined. CDR1 SNHLY and CDR2 FYNNEI come from the germline V gene. With 0 bases removed from V and 1 base from J, the gap between germline ends came to 13 bases. This CDR3 contains 16 residues. DNA of the CDR3: TGTGCCAGCAGTGAAGCGGATAGTGGTAGATCCTACGAGCAGTACTTC. Protein sequence: CASSEADSGRSYEQYF.

The CDR3: CASSYGGFLYNEQFF. CDR3 in DNA: TGTGCCAGCAGTTATGGAGGGTTTCTCTACAATGAGCAGTTCTTC. The gene calls are TRBV6-6 and TRBJ2-1; D might be TRBD2 (6 bases). The CDR3 covers 15 residues. V was pared by 3 bases and J by 3 bases, with 12 bases between. Germline values: CDR1 MNHNY, CDR2 SVGAGI (reference sequence).

The rearrangement links TRBV23-1 to TRBJ2-7; tentative D call: TRBD1 (5 bases). TRBV23-1 counts as an open reading frame of uncertain function. The CDR3 has 14 residues. V lost 0 bases and J lost 2, with 8 bases in between. CDR3: CASSQSDSPYEQYF. The CDR3 DNA reads TGCGCCAGCAGTCAATCCGACAGTCCCTACGAGCAGTACTTC.

This clone was found many times. CDR3 region: CASSFGLDPAYEQYF. In nucleotides, the CDR3 is TGTGCCAGCAGCTTCGGTCTGGACCCTGCTTACGAGCAGTACTTC. The chain employs TRBV7-8 and TRBJ2-7; no firm D call. The CDR3 is made up of 15 amino acids. Looked up from germline, CDR1 is SGHVS and CDR2 is FQNEAQ. The V end was cut by 3 bases, the J end by 4 bases, with 16 bases between.

The CDR3 loop reads CASSANGGTNTGELFF. The CDR3 DNA is TGTGCCAGCAGTGCCAATGGGGGAACGAACACCGGGGAGCTGTTTTTT. The chain joins TRBV2 to TRBJ2-2; D may match TRBD1 or TRBD2 (5 bases each). The V end lost 4 bases, the J end lost 0 bases, and 12 bases lay between the germline ends. Germline values: CDR1 SNHLY, CDR2 FYNNEI. This CDR3 has 16 amino acids.

V is TRBV28 and J is TRBJ2-5; 11 bases are shared with TRBD2. The germline gives CDR1 MDHEN, CDR2 SYDVKM. V trimming: 6 bases; J trimming: 5 bases; junction bases outside the gene matches: 5. The CDR3 is 14 residues long. CDR3 protein: CASRASGRQETQYF. The CDR3 DNA is TGTGCCAGCAGGGCTAGCGGGAGGCAGGAGACCCAGTACTTC.

This CDR3 is CATLGQQNYEQYF. The CDR3 DNA follows: TGTGCCACCCTAGGACAGCAGAACTACGAGCAGTACTTC. V gene TRBV10-3 combines with J gene TRBJ2-7, with a tentative D call TRBD1 (6 bases). Trimming removed 10 bases from V and 3 bases from J, with 16 bases in between. CDR1 and CDR2 (germline): ENHRY, SYGVKD. CDR3 size: 13 residues.

This chain links TRBV5-4 with TRBJ1-2, with 7 bases matching TRBD1. The J segment lost 2 bases and the V segment lost 7 bases, leaving 20 bases of the junction unmatched. Germline-derived CDR1 and CDR2 are SGHNT and YYREEE (reference sequence). CDR3 length: 18 amino acids. CDR3: CASLILNRGGLMNYGYTF. The CDR3 bases are TGTGCCAGCCTGATTTTAAACAGGGGCGGTCTGATGAACTATGGCTACACCTTC.

V gene TRBV5-4 combines with J gene TRBJ2-4, with 10 bases aligning to TRBD2. The germline gives CDR1 SGHNT, CDR2 YYREEE (reference sequence). The CDR3 sequence is 14 residues long. The trim removed 3 bases at V and 8 bases at J, leaving 5 bases unmatched. In nucleotides, the CDR3 is TGTGCCAGCAGCTACTCTAGCGGGAGTTACATTCAGTACTTC. Translated: CASSYSSGSYIQYF.

The rearrangement links TRBV28 to TRBJ2-2, with TRBD1 matching 8 bases. Losses at the gene ends were 6 bases for V and 1 base for J; bases not matched to a gene: 4. CDR1 is MDHEN, CDR2 SYDVKM, per germline. This CDR3 spans 15 amino acids. The CDR3 nucleotides read TGTGCCAGCAGCCTGGACAGGGAGAACACCGGGGAGCTGTTTTTT. Translating gives CASSLDRENTGELFF.

This chain joins TRBV19 and TRBJ2-3; tentatively, D is TRBD1 (5 bases). The CDR3 has 14 amino acids. Germline CDR1 reads LNHDA; CDR2 reads SQIVND (reference sequence). The V gene lost 4 bases and the J gene lost 0 bases, with 8 bases spanning the gap. CDR3 protein: CASSRRQSTDTQYF. DNA of the CDR3: TGTGCCAGTAGTAGGCGACAGAGCACAGATACGCAGTATTTT. Looking up the rest from reference TRBV19 and TRBJ2-3 gives the full variable domain: DGGITQSPKYLFRKEGQNVTLSCEQNLNHDAMYWYRQDPGQGLRLIYYSQIVNDFQKGDIAEGYSVSREKKESFPLTVTSAQKNPTAFYLCASSRRQSTDTQYFGPGTRLTVL.

This sequence joins TRBV19 and TRBJ1-5; maybe TRBD1 (6 bases). The V end lost 7 bases, the J end lost 1 base, and 14 bases lay between the germline ends. The CDR3 has 15 residues. CDR1 is LNHDA, CDR2 SQIVND, per germline (reference sequence). The CDR3 loop reads CASNLQGPSNQPQHF. The DNA for the CDR3 is TGTGCCAGTAATTTACAGGGCCCAAGCAATCAGCCCCAGCATTTT.